This entry features one TCR beta chain sequence. Its antigen is currently unknown. This sample was included in a study of cytomegalovirus exposure and HLA in healthy donors. Across the study: Among the approximately 410 genotyped donors, 81% were placed in the Caucasian-associated ancestry cluster.

CDR1 is SGHRS and CDR2 is YFSETQ in the germline V gene. The CDR3 sequence is 15 residues long. PCR used 60 Vbeta primers and 13 Jbeta primers. Sequenced by immunoSEQ multiplex PCR; TCRdb stores in-frame clones only, minus some. The sample contains around 190,000 clones, 80% to 90% of which appear only once. The study's findings and limits: Sequencing likely caused a cluster of highly shared sequence variants. Because they were indistinguishable, some V segments, including TRBV6-2 and TRBV6-3, were excluded. Sequencing depth roughly uniform across donors was assumed in presence/absence analyses.

The sequenced sample was PBMCs. The rearrangement links TRBV5-1 to TRBJ2-5, with TRBD2 matching over 11 bases. TRBJ2-7 explains the end of the DNA better; the J call may be wrong. The TCR originated in a man aged 40-55 years in good health and CMV-seropositive. CDR3 in amino acids: CASSLTGLADYEQYF. The CDR3 DNA reads as TGCGCCAGCAGCTTAACGGGACTAGCGGACTACGAGCAGTACTTC.